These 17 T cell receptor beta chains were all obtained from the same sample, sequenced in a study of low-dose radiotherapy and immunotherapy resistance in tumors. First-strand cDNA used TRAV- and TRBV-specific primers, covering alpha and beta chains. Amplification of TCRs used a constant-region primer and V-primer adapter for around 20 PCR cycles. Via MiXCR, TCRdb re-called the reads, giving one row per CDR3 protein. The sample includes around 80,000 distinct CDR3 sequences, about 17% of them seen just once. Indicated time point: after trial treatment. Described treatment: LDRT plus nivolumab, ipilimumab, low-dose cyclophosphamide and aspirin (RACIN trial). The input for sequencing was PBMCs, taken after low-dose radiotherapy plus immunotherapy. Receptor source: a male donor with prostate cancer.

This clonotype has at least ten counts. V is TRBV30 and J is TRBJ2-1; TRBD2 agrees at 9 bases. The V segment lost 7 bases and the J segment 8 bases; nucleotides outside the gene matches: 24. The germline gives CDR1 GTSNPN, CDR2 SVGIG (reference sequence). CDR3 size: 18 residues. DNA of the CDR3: TGTGCCTCTACCCGACAGTTAGCGGGAGTCCCCCTGTGGGATGAGCAGTTCTTC. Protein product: CASTRQLAGVPLWDEQFF.

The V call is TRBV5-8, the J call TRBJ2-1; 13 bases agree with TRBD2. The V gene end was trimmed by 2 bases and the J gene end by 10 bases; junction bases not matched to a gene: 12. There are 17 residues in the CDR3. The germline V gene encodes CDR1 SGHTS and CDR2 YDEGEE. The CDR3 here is CASSFRTSGSGSDEQFF. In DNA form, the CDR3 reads TGTGCCAGCAGCTTTCGGACTAGCGGGAGTGGATCGGACGAGCAGTTCTTC.

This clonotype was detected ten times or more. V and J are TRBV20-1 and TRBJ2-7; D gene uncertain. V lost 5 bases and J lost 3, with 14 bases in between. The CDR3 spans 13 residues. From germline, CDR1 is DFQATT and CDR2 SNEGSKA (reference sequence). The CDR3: CSARSGGNYEQYF. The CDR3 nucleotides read TGCAGTGCTCGATCGGGCGGTAACTACGAGCAGTACTTC.

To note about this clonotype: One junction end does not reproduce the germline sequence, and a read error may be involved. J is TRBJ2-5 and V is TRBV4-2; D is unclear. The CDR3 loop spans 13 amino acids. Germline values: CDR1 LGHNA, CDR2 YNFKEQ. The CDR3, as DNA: TGTGCAAGCAGCCAAGAAACCTGGCTCGACCAGTACTTC. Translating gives CASSQETWLDQYF.

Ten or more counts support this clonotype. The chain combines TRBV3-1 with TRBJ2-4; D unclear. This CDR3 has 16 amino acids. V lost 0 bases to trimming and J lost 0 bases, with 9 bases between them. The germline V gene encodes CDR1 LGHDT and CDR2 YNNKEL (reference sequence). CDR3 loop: CASSQDVSLAKNIQYF. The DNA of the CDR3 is TGTGCCAGCAGCCAAGATGTCAGCCTAGCCAAAAACATTCAGTACTTC.

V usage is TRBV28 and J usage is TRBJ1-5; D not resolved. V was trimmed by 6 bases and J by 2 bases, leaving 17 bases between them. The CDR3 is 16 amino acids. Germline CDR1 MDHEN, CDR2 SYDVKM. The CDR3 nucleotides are TGTGCCAGCAGCAGTTTACAGATAGGTGGCAATCAGCCCCAGCATTTT. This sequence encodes CASSSLQIGGNQPQHF.

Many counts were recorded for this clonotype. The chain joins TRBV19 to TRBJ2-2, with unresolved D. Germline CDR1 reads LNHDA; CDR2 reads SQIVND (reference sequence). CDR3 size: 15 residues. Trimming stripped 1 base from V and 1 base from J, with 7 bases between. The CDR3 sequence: CASSIGRRNTGELFF. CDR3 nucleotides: TGTGCCAGTAGTATAGGGCGACGGAACACCGGGGAGCTGTTTTTT.

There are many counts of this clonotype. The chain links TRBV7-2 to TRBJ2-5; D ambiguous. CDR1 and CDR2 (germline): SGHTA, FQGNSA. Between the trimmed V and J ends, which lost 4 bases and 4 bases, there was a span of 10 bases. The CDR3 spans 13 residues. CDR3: CASSSGEAETQYF. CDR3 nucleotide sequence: TGTGCCAGCAGCTCGGGTGAAGCAGAGACCCAGTACTTC.

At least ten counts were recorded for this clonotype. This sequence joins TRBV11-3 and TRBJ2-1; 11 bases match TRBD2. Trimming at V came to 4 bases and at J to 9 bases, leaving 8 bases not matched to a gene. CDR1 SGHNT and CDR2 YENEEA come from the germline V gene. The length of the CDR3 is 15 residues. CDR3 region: CASSSTSGTNSEQFF. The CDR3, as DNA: TGTGCCAGCAGCTCGACTAGCGGGACAAATTCTGAGCAGTTCTTC. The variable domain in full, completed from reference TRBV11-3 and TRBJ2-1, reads EAGVVQSPRYKIIEKKQPVAFWCNPISGHNTLYWYLQNLGQGPELLIRYENEEAVDDSQLPKDRFSAERLKGVDSTLKIQPAELGDSAVYLCASSSTSGTNSEQFFGPGTRLTVL.

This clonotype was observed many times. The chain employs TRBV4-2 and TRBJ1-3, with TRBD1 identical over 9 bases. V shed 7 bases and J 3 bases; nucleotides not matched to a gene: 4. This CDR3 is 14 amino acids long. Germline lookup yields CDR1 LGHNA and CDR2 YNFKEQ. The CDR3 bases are TGTGCCAGCAACCGGGACAGGGTTGGAAACACCATATATTTT. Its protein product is CASNRDRVGNTIYF.

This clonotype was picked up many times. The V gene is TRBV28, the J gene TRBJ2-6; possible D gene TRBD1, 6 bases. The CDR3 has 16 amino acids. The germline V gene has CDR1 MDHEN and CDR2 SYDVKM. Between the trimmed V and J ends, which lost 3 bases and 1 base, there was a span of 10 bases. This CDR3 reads CASSFVDRSGANVLTF. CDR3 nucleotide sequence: TGTGCCAGCAGTTTCGTGGACAGATCTGGGGCCAACGTCCTGACTTTC.

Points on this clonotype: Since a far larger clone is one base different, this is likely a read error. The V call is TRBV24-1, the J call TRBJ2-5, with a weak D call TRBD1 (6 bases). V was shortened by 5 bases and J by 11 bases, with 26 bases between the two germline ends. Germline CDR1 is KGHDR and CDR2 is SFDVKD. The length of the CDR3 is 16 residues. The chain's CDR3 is CATSAPTGRAYNEQYF. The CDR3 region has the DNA TGTGCCACCAGTGCTCCGACAGGCCGAGCCTACAATGAGCAGTACTTC.

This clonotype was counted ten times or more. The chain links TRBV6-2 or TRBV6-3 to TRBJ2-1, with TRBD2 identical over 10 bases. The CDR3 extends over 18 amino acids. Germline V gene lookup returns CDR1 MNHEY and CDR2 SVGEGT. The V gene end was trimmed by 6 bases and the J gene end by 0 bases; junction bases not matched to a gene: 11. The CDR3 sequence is CASSPALEREGSYNEQFF. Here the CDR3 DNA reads TGTGCCAGCAGCCCCGCTTTAGAGCGGGAGGGCTCCTACAATGAGCAGTTCTTC.

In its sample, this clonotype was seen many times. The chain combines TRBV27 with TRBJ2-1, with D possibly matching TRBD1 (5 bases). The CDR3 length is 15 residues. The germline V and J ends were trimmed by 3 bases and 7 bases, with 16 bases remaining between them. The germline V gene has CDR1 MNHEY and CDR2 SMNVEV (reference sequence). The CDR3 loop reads CASSFPRAGKNEQFF. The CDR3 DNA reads TGTGCCAGCAGTTTCCCAAGGGCAGGGAAGAATGAGCAGTTCTTC.

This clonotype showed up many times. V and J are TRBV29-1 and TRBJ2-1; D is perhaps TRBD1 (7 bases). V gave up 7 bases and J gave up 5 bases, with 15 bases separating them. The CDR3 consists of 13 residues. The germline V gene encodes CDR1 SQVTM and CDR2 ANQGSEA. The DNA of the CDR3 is TGCAGCGCGGAGGGGACAGAGAACAATGAGCAGTTCTTC. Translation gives CSAEGTENNEQFF.

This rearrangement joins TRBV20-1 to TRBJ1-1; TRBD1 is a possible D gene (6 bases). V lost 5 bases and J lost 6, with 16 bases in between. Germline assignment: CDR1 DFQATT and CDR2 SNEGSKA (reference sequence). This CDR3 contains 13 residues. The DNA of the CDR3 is TGCAGTGCTCTCCAGGGGCTCGGGCCTGAAGCTTTCTTT. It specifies CSALQGLGPEAFF.

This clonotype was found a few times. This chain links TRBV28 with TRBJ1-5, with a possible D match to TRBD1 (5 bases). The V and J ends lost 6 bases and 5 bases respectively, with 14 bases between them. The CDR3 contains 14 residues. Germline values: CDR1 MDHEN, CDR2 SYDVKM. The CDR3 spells CASRPPGLYQPQHF. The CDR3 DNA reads TGTGCCAGCAGGCCGCCGGGACTCTATCAGCCCCAGCATTTT.